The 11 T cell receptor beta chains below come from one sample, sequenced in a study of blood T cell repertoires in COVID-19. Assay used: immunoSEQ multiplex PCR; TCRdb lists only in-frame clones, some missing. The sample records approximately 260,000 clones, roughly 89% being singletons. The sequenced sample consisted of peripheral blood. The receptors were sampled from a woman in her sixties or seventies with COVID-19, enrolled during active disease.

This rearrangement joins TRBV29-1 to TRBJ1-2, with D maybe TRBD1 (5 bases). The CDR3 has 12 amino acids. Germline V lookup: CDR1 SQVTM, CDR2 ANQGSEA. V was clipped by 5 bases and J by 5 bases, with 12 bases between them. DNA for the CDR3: TGCAGCGTTTCGACCAGGGTATATGGCTACACCTTC. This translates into CSVSTRVYGYTF. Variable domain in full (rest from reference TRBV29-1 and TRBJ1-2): SAVISQKPSRDICQRGTSLTIQCQVDSQVTMMFWYRQQPGQSLTLIATANQGSEATYESGFVIDKFPISRPNLTFSTLTVSNMSPEDSSIYLCSVSTRVYGYTFGSGTRLTVV.

CDR3 sequence (DNA): TGTGCCAGCAGTACCCGGGACAGTTCCCTGAACACTGAAGCTTTCTTT. Protein sequence: CASSTRDSSLNTEAFF. This sequence joins TRBV6-2 or TRBV6-3 and TRBJ1-1; 7 nucleotides align to TRBD1. V shed 5 bases, J shed 0 bases, and the junction held 9 bases outside the gene matches. The CDR3 has 16 residues. Germline V gene data show CDR1 as MNHEY and CDR2 as SVGEGT.

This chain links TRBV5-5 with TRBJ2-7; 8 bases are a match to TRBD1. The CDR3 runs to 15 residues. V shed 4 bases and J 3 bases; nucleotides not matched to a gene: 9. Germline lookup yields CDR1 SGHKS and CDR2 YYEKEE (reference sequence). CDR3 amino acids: CASSAPPDRDYEQYF. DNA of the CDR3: TGTGCCAGCAGCGCGCCCCCGGACAGGGACTACGAGCAGTACTTC.

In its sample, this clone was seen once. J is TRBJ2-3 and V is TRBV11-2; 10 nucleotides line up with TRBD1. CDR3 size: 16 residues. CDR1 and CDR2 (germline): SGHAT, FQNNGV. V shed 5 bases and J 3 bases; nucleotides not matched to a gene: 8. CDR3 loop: CASSLNRQGATDTQYF. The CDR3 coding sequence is TGTGCCAGCAGCCTCAACCGACAGGGGGCAACAGATACGCAGTATTTT.

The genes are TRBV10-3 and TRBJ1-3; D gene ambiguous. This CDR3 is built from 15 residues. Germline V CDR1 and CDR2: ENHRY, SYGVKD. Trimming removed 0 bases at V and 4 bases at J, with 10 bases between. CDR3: CAISESAGWGNTIYF. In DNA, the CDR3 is TGTGCCATCAGTGAGTCGGCAGGCTGGGGAAACACCATATATTTT.

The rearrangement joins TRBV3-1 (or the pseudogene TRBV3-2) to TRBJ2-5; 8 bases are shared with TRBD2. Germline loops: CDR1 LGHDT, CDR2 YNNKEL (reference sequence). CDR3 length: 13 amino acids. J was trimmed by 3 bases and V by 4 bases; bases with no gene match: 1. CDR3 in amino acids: CASSPLAEETQYF. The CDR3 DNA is TGTGCCAGCAGCCCACTAGCGGAAGAGACCCAGTACTTC.

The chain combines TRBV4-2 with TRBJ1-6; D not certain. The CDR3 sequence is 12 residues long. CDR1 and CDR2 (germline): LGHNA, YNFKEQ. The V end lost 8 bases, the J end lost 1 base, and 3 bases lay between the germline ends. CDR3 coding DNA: TGTGCCAGCCAATCCTATAATTCACCCCTCCACTTT. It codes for CASQSYNSPLHF.

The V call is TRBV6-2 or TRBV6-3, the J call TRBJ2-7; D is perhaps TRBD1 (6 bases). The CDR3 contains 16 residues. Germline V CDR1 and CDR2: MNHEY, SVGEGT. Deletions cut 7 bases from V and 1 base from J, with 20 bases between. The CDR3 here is CASNPRRGTKSYEQYF. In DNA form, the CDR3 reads TGTGCCAGCAACCCAAGAAGAGGGACAAAATCCTACGAGCAGTACTTC.

In DNA, the CDR3 is TGTGCCAGCAGCTTAGCGGGCCTGACGAGCGGGGGCGCCTACAATGAGCAGTTCTTC. Protein: CASSLAGLTSGGAYNEQFF. The chain links TRBV7-9 to TRBJ2-1; 8 bases agree with TRBD2. V was pared by 0 bases and J by 2 bases, with 12 bases of the junction left unmatched. This CDR3 spans 19 amino acids. Germline V gives CDR1 SEHNR, CDR2 FQNEAQ (reference sequence).

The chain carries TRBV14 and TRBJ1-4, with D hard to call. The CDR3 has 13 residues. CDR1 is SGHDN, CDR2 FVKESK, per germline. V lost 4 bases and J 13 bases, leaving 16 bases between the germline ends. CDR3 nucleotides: TGTGCCAGCAGCCTAGTGGACTCCCAAGGACTGTTTTTT. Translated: CASSLVDSQGLFF.

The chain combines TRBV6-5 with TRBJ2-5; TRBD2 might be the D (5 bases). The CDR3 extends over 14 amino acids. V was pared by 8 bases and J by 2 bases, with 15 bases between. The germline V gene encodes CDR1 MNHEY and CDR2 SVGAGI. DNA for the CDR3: TGTGCCAGCGGTCGCGGGCACAGTCAAGAGACCCAGTACTTC. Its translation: CASGRGHSQETQYF.